The 5 T cell receptor beta chains presented below share a single source sample, sequenced in a study of blood T cell repertoires in COVID-19 (TCRdb year 2020). The library was prepared using the immunoSEQ multiplex PCR assay. The source is immuneACCESS, and TCRdb retained only in-frame sequences with V and J called. Part of the clones is not carried over; for the studies checked, unresolved V genes explain less than half of this, and the remainder is unexplained. Present in this sample are 160,000 or so clones, 70% to 90% of which were seen just once. The ten biggest clones cover approximately 5.4% of the sample. The sample comprised peripheral blood. These receptors were collected from a woman in her forties or fifties with COVID-19, enrolled during active disease.

The chain links TRBV19 to TRBJ1-1; D not resolved. CDR3 length: 9 residues. Germline values: CDR1 LNHDA, CDR2 SQIVND (reference sequence). V shed 10 bases and J shed 10 bases, with 10 bases lying between them. The CDR3: CATQPGAFF. The CDR3 nucleotides are TGTGCCACCCAGCCGGGAGCTTTCTTT. Together with reference TRBV19 and TRBJ1-1, the CDR3 gives the full variable domain: DGGITQSPKYLFRKEGQNVTLSCEQNLNHDAMYWYRQDPGQGLRLIYYSQIVNDFQKGDIAEGYSVSREKKESFPLTVTSAQKNPTAFYLCATQPGAFFGQGTRLTVV.

The V gene is TRBV27, the J gene TRBJ2-4, with TRBD2 identical over 8 bases. Germline V CDR1 and CDR2: MNHEY, SMNVEV (reference sequence). The CDR3 is 17 residues long. Trimming cost V 5 bases and J 2 bases; bases outside gene matches: 11. DNA of the CDR3: TGTGCCAGCAGTAGGCCAGGGGCGGGGGGAACCAAAAACATTCAGTACTTC. This encodes CASSRPGAGGTKNIQYF.

About this clone itself: This sample includes further DNA sequences coding for the same CDR3. This chain links TRBV7-7 with TRBJ2-1; tentatively, D is TRBD2 (5 bases). Trimming took 1 base from V and 6 from J, leaving 7 bases between them. The CDR3 runs 13 residues. CDR1 and CDR2 from the germline V gene are SSHAT and FNYEAQ (reference sequence). The CDR3 region is CASSLGGLNEQFF. In nucleotides, the CDR3 is TGTGCCAGCAGCTTAGGAGGGCTCAATGAGCAGTTCTTC.

V and J are TRBV6-5 and TRBJ1-5, with D maybe TRBD1 (5 bases). Trimming stripped 7 bases from V and 2 bases from J, with 15 bases between. The CDR3 runs 15 residues. Looked up from germline, CDR1 is MNHEY and CDR2 is SVGAGI. CDR3 DNA: TGTGCCAGCATGACCCAGGGTCTTGGCAATCAGCCCCAGCATTTT. Its protein product is CASMTQGLGNQPQHF.

The rearrangement uses TRBV6-1 and TRBJ2-5; D gene uncertain. The germline V gene has CDR1 MNHNS and CDR2 SASEGT. Between the trimmed V and J ends, which lost 1 base and 5 bases, there was a span of 8 bases. The length of the CDR3 is 13 residues. CDR3 in DNA: TGTGCCAGCAGTGAAGGCAGGCCTGAGACCCAGTACTTC. Translated, it gives CASSEGRPETQYF.